This T cell receptor (beta chain) emerged from a study of blood T cell repertoires in COVID-19. In the authors' workflow: Reference gene primer amplification yielded estimated nucleated cell counts. Assay used: immunoSEQ multiplex PCR; TCRdb lists only in-frame clones, some missing. V and J calls and clone size are those listed in that table; D and trimming were worked out from the DNA. The data contain over 350,000 clones, 88% of them singletons. Participant reports of clinical history set cohort assignment. This clonotype originated in a woman aged 18-29 years who had recovered from COVID-19. The specimen sequenced was PBMCs or T cells enriched from blood (not recorded which).

The DNA of the CDR3 is TGTGCCAGCAGCTTGGACGGGGACACCGGGGAGCTGTTTTTT. Translated, it gives CASSLDGDTGELFF. The rearrangement uses TRBV5-6 and TRBJ2-2, with TRBD2 as a possible D gene (5 bases). The CDR3 is 14 amino acids. The germline V and J ends were trimmed by 0 bases and 3 bases, with 6 bases remaining between them. Germline values: CDR1 SGHDT, CDR2 YYEEEE.